The T cell receptor (beta chain) described here comes from a study of Ad26.COV2.S vaccination and SARS-CoV-2 variants. The method was immunoSEQ multiplex PCR; TCRdb's version includes in-frame clones alone and lacks a portion of them. Here the sample spans roughly 320,000 clones, around nine tenths being singletons. CDR1 is SNHLY and CDR2 is FYNNEI in the germline V gene. The CDR3 loop spans 11 amino acids. Trimming stripped 6 bases from V and 6 bases from J, with 9 bases between. Indicated treatment: roughly 19 received Ad26.COV2.S at low or high dose, single or two shots; about five received placebo; per-sample allocation not given. The investigators took samples on day 63 after the first vaccine or placebo injection. This clone showed up just a few times.

The receptor was derived from a person between 18 and 65 years old who received the Ad26.COV2.S COVID-19 vaccine or a placebo. The specimen comprised peripheral blood, sampled in a trial of Ad26.COV2.S vaccine versus placebo. The V gene is TRBV2, the J gene TRBJ2-7, with D possibly TRBD2 on 6 matching bases. In DNA form, the CDR3 reads TGTGCCAGCAGGGCGACTAGCGAGCAGTACTTC. Protein sequence: CASRATSEQYF.